The rows below give T cell receptor beta chains drawn from one sample of a study of T cells after posttransplantation cyclophosphamide. TCRdb keeps only in-frame clones here, not all; method: immunoSEQ multiplex PCR. This sample has just over 65,000 clones; 85% to 95% occur once, and the top ten carry about 3%. The sequencing input was PBMCs. The receptors stem from a woman in her 30s in good health and a related stem cell transplant donor. CDR3s include the opening cysteine and the closing phenylalanine or tryptophan. A D gene is named only where the DNA matches it firmly. For some rows the clone size is stated as once, few or many, or as a class when expanded; others skip it.

clone size: .
J gene: TRBJ1-1
V gene: TRBV5-4
D gene: .
CDR3 DNA: TGTGCCAGCAGCCCGTGGAACACTGAAGCTTTCTTT
CDR3 protein: CASSPWNTEAFF

clone size: .
J gene: TRBJ1-2
V gene: TRBV5-4
D gene: TRBD1
CDR3 DNA: TGTGCCAGCAGCCCCTCCCGACAGGGAAATAACTATGGCTACACCTTC
CDR3 protein: CASSPSRQGNNYGYTF

clone size: .
J gene: TRBJ2-1
V gene: TRBV6-5
D gene: TRBD2
CDR3 DNA: TGTGCCAACTGCGGGGGTTACAATGAGCAGTTCTTC
CDR3 protein: CANCGGYNEQFF

clone size: .
J gene: TRBJ1-2
V gene: TRBV15
D gene: TRBD1
CDR3 DNA: TGTGCCACCAGCAGAGACCCGGGACAGGGAATGTATGGCTACACCTTC
CDR3 protein: CATSRDPGQGMYGYTF

clone size: .
J gene: TRBJ2-7
V gene: TRBV5-8
D gene: TRBD1
CDR3 DNA: TGTGCCAGCAGCTCGACGACAGGGTACGAGCAGTACTTC
CDR3 protein: CASSSTTGYEQYF

clone size: .
J gene: TRBJ2-2
V gene: TRBV2
D gene: TRBD1
CDR3 DNA: TGTGCCAGCAGTGAAGGACAGGGCCGGGAGCTGTTTTTT
CDR3 protein: CASSEGQGRELFF

clone size: .
J gene: TRBJ2-2
V gene: TRBV2
D gene: TRBD2
CDR3 DNA: TGTGCCAGCATAGTGGGGACTAGCGGGGAGCTGTTTTTT
CDR3 protein: CASIVGTSGELFF

clone size: .
J gene: TRBJ2-5
V gene: TRBV7-2
D gene: TRBD1
CDR3 DNA: TGTGCCAGCAGCTTTGGGACAGCAGTGCAAGAGACCCAGTACTTC
CDR3 protein: CASSFGTAVQETQYF

clone size: .
J gene: TRBJ1-1
V gene: TRBV6-5
D gene: .
CDR3 DNA: TGTGCCAGCAGTTGGGAGTTTTCGAACACTGAAGCTTTCTTT
CDR3 protein: CASSWEFSNTEAFF

clone size: .
J gene: TRBJ2-2
V gene: TRBV5-5
D gene: .
CDR3 DNA: TGTGCCAGCAGCTTGGCTAACACCGGGGAGCTGTTTTTT
CDR3 protein: CASSLANTGELFF

clone size: .
J gene: TRBJ2-3
V gene: TRBV6-4
D gene: .
CDR3 DNA: TGTGCCAGCAGTGACTCGAAGGACGGCACAGATACGCAGTATTTT
CDR3 protein: CASSDSKDGTDTQYF

clone size: .
J gene: TRBJ2-2
V gene: TRBV27
D gene: .
CDR3 DNA: TGTGCCAGCAGTTTAGGGGGGATTCCGAACACCGGGGAGCTGTTTTTT
CDR3 protein: CASSLGGIPNTGELFF

clone size: .
J gene: TRBJ1-3
V gene: TRBV5-1
D gene: TRBD1
CDR3 DNA: TGCGCCAGCAGCTCCAAACAGGGGGCAAGTGGAAACACCATATATTTT
CDR3 protein: CASSSKQGASGNTIYF

clone size: .
J gene: TRBJ2-2
V gene: TRBV4-2
D gene: TRBD2
CDR3 DNA: TGTGCCAGCAGCCAAGAGAGGATAGCGGGGGGCGGGGAGCTGTTTTTT
CDR3 protein: CASSQERIAGGGELFF

clone size: .
J gene: TRBJ1-5
V gene: TRBV2
D gene: TRBD1
CDR3 DNA: TGTGCCAGCAGTGCCCGGACAGGGAAGTATAGCAATCAGCCCCAGCATTTT
CDR3 protein: CASSARTGKYSNQPQHF

clone size: once
J gene: TRBJ2-5
V gene: TRBV29-1
D gene: .
CDR3 DNA: TGCAGCGTTGAAGGGAGCAGTTACCAAGAGACCCAGTACTTC
CDR3 protein: CSVEGSSYQETQYF

clone size: .
J gene: TRBJ1-2
V gene: TRBV5-4
D gene: .
CDR3 DNA: TGTGCCAGCAGCTTGGGGGGAAGGACCTATGGCTACACCTTC
CDR3 protein: CASSLGGRTYGYTF

clone size: .
J gene: TRBJ1-2
V gene: TRBV4-1
D gene: .
CDR3 DNA: TGCGCCAGCAGCCAAGAAGGCAGGGTGAACTATGGCTACACCTTC
CDR3 protein: CASSQEGRVNYGYTF

clone size: .
J gene: TRBJ2-3
V gene: TRBV9
D gene: TRBD2
CDR3 DNA: TGTGCCAGCACCAGGGGACTAGCGGAGCCGAAACGCACAGATACGCAGTATTTT
CDR3 protein: CASTRGLAEPKRTDTQYF

clone size: .
J gene: TRBJ1-4
V gene: TRBV19
D gene: .
CDR3 DNA: TGTGCCAGTAGTACCGGGATCTCTAATGAAAAACTGTTTTTT
CDR3 protein: CASSTGISNEKLFF

clone size: .
J gene: TRBJ1-3
V gene: TRBV29-1
D gene: .
CDR3 DNA: TGCAGCGTTGGCCCCCTTCGGGACTCTGGAAACACCATATATTTT
CDR3 protein: CSVGPLRDSGNTIYF

clone size: .
J gene: TRBJ2-3
V gene: TRBV15
D gene: .
CDR3 DNA: TGTGCCACCAGCAGAGGGCAGGTAGATACGCAGTATTTT
CDR3 protein: CATSRGQVDTQYF